This T cell receptor (beta chain) was retrieved from a study of PD-1 blockade in classical Hodgkin lymphoma. General study results and limits: In CD4+ cells, TCR diversity went up significantly by C4D1, but in CD8+ cells it did not. Prior to therapy, complete responders displayed diversity much like that of newly diagnosed patients. Reported baseline diversity: healthy donors highest, relapsed/refractory patients lowest.

Every patient relapsed after autologous stem cell transplantation, and brentuximab vedotin exposure varied. Data came from immunoSEQ multiplex PCR; TCRdb stores just in-frame clones and leaves some out. This sample has roughly 8,000 clones; around 84% occur once, and the top ten carry over 11%. With respect to this clone: What it binds is not known.

The sequence derives from a human donor with classical Hodgkin lymphoma. Here the sequenced sample was peripheral blood mononuclear cells (PBMCs), taken at baseline.

In DNA form, the CDR3 reads TGCGCCAGCAGCCAAGGGGAAGGGACTAGCGGATACACAGATACGCAGTATTTT. Residues: CASSQGEGTSGYTDTQYF. The chain recombines TRBV4-3 with TRBJ2-3, with 11 bases aligning to TRBD2. V lost 1 base and J lost 2; bases outside the gene matches: 8. CDR3 size: 18 residues. CDR1 and CDR2 (germline): LGHNA, YSLEER.